The clone carrying this T cell receptor (beta chain) has ten or more counts. Amplified TCR beta CDR3 regions came from RNA transcripts. RT-PCR in the first round (using the HTBI primer set) targeted the TCR CDR3. TCRdb processed the multiplex PCR reads anew with MiXCR; each CDR3 protein has one entry. The sample has about 610,000 distinct CDR3 sequences, roughly 14% seen once. CDR3 length: 16 amino acids. V gave up 3 bases and J gave up 5 bases; unmatched junction bases: 11. Germline V gene data show CDR1 as DFQATT and CDR2 as SNEGSKA (reference sequence). This entry belongs to a study of T cells in Graves' hyperthyroidism and ophthalmopathy. A NOSPECS grade of at least 4, a Clinical Activity Score of at least 3 and duration under 3 months were recorded in ophthalmopathy patients.

The TCR was taken from a woman in her forties with Graves' ophthalmopathy. The V call is TRBV20-1, the J call TRBJ2-1, with TRBD2 identical over 9 bases. Sequencing input: blood. CDR3 protein: CSARAIGLASNNEQFF. CDR3 nucleotides: TGCAGTGCTAGGGCTATCGGACTAGCGAGTAACAATGAGCAGTTCTTC.